In this sample, the clone carrying this TCR beta chain turned up many times. The sample originates from a study of metastatic and nonmetastatic thyroid tumors. Using MiXCR, TCRdb re-called clones from the PCR reads. The sample holds under 45,000 clones, approximately 16% seen once. No patient had received any treatment before thyroid surgery. The sample taken for sequencing was tumor tissue. The source is a female donor with papillary thyroid cancer or a benign thyroid nodule (not recorded which). Some clones in this sample may be carry-over from other donors' samples.

This CDR3 reads CASSFTTQETQYF. The CDR3 bases are TGCGCCAGCAGCTTCACAACCCAAGAGACCCAGTACTTC. The V call is TRBV5-1, the J call TRBJ2-5; D is uncertain. Trimming left V 2 bases short and J 1 base short, with 6 bases between. CDR1 is SGHRS, CDR2 YFSETQ, per germline. The CDR3 has 13 residues.